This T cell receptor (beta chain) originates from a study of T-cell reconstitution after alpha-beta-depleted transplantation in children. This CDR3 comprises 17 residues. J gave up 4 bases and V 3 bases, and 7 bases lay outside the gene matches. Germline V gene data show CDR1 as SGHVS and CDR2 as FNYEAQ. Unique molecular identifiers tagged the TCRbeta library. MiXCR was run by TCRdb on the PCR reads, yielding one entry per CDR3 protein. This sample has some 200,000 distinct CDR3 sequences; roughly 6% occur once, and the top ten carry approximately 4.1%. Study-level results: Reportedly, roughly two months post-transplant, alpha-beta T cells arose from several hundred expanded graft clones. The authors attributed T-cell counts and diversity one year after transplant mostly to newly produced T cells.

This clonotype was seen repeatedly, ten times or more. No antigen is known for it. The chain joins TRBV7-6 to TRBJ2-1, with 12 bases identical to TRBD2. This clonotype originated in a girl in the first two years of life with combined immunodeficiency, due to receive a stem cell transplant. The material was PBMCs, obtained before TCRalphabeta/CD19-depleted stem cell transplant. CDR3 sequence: CASSFPPSGRAYNEQFF. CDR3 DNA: TGTGCCAGCAGCTTTCCCCCTAGCGGGAGGGCATACAATGAGCAGTTCTTC.